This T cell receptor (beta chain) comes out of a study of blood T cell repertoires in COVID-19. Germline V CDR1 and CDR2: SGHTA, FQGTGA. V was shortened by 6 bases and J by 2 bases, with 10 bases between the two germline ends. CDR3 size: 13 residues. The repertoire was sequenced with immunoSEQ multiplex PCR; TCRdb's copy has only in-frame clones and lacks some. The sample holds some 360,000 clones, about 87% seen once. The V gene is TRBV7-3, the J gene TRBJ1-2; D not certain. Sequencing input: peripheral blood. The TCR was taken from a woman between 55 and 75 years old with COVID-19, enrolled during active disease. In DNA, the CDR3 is TGTGCCAGCAGTCAACGGGGAAACTATGGCTACACCTTC. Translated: CASSQRGNYGYTF.